This TCR beta chain was recorded in a study of patients and donors after allogeneic stem cell transplantation. This CDR3 is built from 15 residues. V shed 5 bases and J 7 bases; nucleotides not matched to a gene: 14. Germline assignment: CDR1 MNHNY and CDR2 SVGAGI (reference sequence). TCRdb fed the RT-PCR reads into MiXCR, producing one record per CDR3 protein. The sample contains about 150,000 distinct CDR3 sequences, over 30% of which appear only once. This clonotype was observed a handful of times. This chain uses TRBV6-6 with TRBJ2-7, with 7 bases matching TRBD2. The sequence came from a human donor who was either an allogeneic HSCT recipient or a stem cell or donor lymphocyte infusion donor (not recorded which). It is not recorded whose cells these are; they may come from a transplant donor. Specimen: blood, either unsorted or a sorted T cell fraction (not recorded which). CDR3 nucleotide sequence: TGTGCCAGCAGTGAGCAGGTTGGGGGGGTGATGGAGCAGTACTTC. It translates to CASSEQVGGVMEQYF.